The clone carrying this TCR beta chain appeared a few times. What it recognizes is unknown. These data come from a study of blood T cells in healthy people across ages. Trimming removed 0 bases at V and 2 bases at J, with 11 bases between. This CDR3 comprises 15 residues. Germline lookup yields CDR1 SGHRS and CDR2 YFSETQ. Then a second PCR, running roughly 7 to 11 cycles, was carried out with a sample-barcoded 5' primer and a J-beta primer mix. A single record per CDR3 protein comes from TCRdb applying MiXCR to the 5' RACE reads. Of 780,000 or so distinct CDR3 sequences listed, roughly 25% are singletons. Study-level points and caveats: Estimates of diversity drawn from one million T cells were considered underestimates.

The data also belong to a second study, concerning T cells of mothers and their children. Per that study: Three healthy Caucasian mothers and their six children donated.

Sequenced: blood. The clonotype was recovered from a boy aged 5-17 years in good health. The rearrangement joins TRBV5-1 to TRBJ1-1; D gene unclear. CDR3 nucleotide sequence: TGCGCCAGCAGCTTGGAGGCCGGCAAAAACACTGAAGCTTTCTTT. Protein sequence: CASSLEAGKNTEAFF.